Listed below are T cell receptor beta chains from one sample, sequenced in a study of T cell clones after liver transplantation. Profiling relied on immunoSEQ multiplex PCR, and the TCRdb table lists in-frame clones only, not all of them. The sample gives some 70,000 clones, 90% of which show up once; less than 3% is in the top ten. Here the sequenced sample was CD4+ T cells from blood, taken before liver transplant. The receptors shown here come from a human donor who received a liver transplant. CDR3s include the opening cysteine and the closing phenylalanine or tryptophan. D genes are given only for firm matches.

J gene: TRBJ2-2
V gene: TRBV5-5
D gene: .
CDR3 protein: CASSSDPVRRSGTGELFF
CDR3 DNA: TGTGCCAGCAGCAGTGACCCCGTGAGGAGGTCGGGCACCGGGGAGCTGTTTTTT

J gene: TRBJ2-7
V gene: TRBV7-2
D gene: .
CDR3 protein: CASSLAPGNPYEQYF
CDR3 DNA: TGTGCCAGCAGCTTAGCACCGGGGAACCCGTACGAGCAGTACTTC

J gene: TRBJ2-3
V gene: TRBV28
D gene: TRBD2
CDR3 protein: CARPFGREGKPQYF
CDR3 DNA: TGTGCCAGACCTTTTGGGCGGGAGGGGAAGCCACAGTATTTT

J gene: TRBJ2-2
V gene: TRBV6-1
D gene: .
CDR3 protein: CASSHDGLGELFF
CDR3 DNA: TGTGCCAGCAGTCACGACGGCCTCGGGGAGCTGTTTTTT

J gene: TRBJ2-2
V gene: TRBV7-9
D gene: .
CDR3 protein: CASPTGLNTGELFF
CDR3 DNA: TGTGCCAGCCCCACAGGTCTGAACACCGGGGAGCTGTTTTTT

J gene: TRBJ1-1
V gene: TRBV29-1
D gene: .
CDR3 protein: CSVDGGEYHTEAFF
CDR3 DNA: TGCAGCGTTGACGGGGGGGAATATCACACTGAAGCTTTCTTT

J gene: TRBJ2-7
V gene: TRBV30
D gene: .
CDR3 protein: CAWTQADSYEQYF
CDR3 DNA: TGTGCCTGGACTCAAGCGGACAGCTACGAGCAGTACTTC

J gene: TRBJ2-1
V gene: TRBV7-6
D gene: .
CDR3 protein: CASSPGGVYNEQFF
CDR3 DNA: TGTGCCAGCAGCCCTGGGGGAGTCTACAATGAGCAGTTCTTC

J gene: TRBJ2-1
V gene: TRBV7-8
D gene: .
CDR3 protein: CASSFRDNYNEQFF
CDR3 DNA: TGTGCCAGCAGCTTTCGCGACAACTACAATGAGCAGTTCTTC

J gene: TRBJ2-3
V gene: TRBV7-8
D gene: TRBD1
CDR3 protein: CASSDRRQGVGNTQYF
CDR3 DNA: TGTGCCAGCAGCGATAGGAGACAGGGCGTTGGAAATACGCAGTATTTT

J gene: TRBJ1-6
V gene: TRBV4-1
D gene: .
CDR3 protein: CASSLYTSPLHF
CDR3 DNA: TGCGCCAGCAGCCTCTATACTTCACCCCTCCACTTT

J gene: TRBJ2-1
V gene: TRBV5-8
D gene: TRBD2
CDR3 protein: CASSLRWASGDNEQFF
CDR3 DNA: TGTGCCAGCAGCTTGCGGTGGGCTAGCGGAGACAATGAGCAGTTCTTC